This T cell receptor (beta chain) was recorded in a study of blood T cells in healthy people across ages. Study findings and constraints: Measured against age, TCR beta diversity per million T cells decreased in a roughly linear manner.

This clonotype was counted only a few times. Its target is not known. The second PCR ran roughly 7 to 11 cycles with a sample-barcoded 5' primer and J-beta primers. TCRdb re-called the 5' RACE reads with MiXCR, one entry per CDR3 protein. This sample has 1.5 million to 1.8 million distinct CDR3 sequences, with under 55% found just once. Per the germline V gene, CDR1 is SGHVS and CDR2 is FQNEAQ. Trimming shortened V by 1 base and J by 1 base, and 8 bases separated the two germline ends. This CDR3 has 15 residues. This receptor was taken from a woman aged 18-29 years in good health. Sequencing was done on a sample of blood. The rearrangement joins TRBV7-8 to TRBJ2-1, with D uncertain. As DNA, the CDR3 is TGTGCCAGCAGCTTAGTTGACGCATCCTACAATGAGCAGTTCTTC. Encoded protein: CASSLVDASYNEQFF.